The following is a TCR beta chain sequence with its context. The time point is: peripheral blood 6 weeks after treatment start. The patients had locally advanced or metastatic urothelial carcinoma. Germline V gene data show CDR1 as MNHEY and CDR2 as SMNVEV (reference sequence). V was trimmed by 1 base and J by 3 bases, leaving 8 bases between them. This CDR3 contains 14 residues. Every PCR received spiked-in synthetic TCR analog templates. Method: immunoSEQ multiplex PCR; TCRdb's copy keeps in-frame clones and lacks some. This sample yields over 100,000 clones, of which approximately 90% are seen a single time; 3.5% to 4.5% belongs to the top ten. The data are from a study of PD-L1 blockade in urothelial cancer. Study overall: Atezolizumab (1,200 mg intravenously every 3 weeks) began in the mid-2010s for patients. Patients arrived having already received 0 to 3 prior chemotherapy regimens.

V gene TRBV27 combines with J gene TRBJ2-3; possible D gene TRBD1, 6 bases. The sequenced sample was PBMCs, obtained around atezolizumab (anti-PD-L1) treatment. The source is a man in his sixties with urothelial cancer. The CDR3 spells CASSLYRETDTQYF. As DNA, the CDR3 is TGTGCCAGCAGTTTATACAGGGAAACAGATACGCAGTATTTT.